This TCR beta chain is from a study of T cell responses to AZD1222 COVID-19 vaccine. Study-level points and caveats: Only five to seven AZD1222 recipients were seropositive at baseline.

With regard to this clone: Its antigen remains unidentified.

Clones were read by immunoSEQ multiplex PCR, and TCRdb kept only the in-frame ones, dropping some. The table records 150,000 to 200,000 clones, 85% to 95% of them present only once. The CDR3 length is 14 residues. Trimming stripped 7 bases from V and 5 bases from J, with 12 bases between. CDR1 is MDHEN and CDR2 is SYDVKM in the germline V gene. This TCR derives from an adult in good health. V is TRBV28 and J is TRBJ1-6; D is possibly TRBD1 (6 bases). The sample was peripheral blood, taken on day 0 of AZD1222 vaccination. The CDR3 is CASMEGTNNSPLHF. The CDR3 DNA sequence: TGTGCCAGCATGGAAGGGACAAATAATTCACCCCTCCACTTT.